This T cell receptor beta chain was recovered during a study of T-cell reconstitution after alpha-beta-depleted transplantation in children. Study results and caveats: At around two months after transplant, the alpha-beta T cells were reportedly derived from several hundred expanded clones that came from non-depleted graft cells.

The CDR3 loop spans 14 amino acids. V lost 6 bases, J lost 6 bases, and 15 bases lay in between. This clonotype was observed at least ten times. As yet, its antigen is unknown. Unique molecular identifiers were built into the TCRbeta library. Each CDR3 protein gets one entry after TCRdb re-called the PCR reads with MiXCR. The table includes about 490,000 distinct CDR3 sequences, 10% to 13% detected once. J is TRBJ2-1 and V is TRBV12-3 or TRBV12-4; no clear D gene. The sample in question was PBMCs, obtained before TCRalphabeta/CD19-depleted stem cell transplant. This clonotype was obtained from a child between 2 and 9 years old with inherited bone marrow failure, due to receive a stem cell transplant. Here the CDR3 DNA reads TGTGCCAGCAGCGTGGCTATCTTTCCCAATGAGCAGTTCTTC. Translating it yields CASSVAIFPNEQFF.